The present entry profiles one TCR beta chain with its context. This clone appeared once. No antigen is known for it. No clone much larger than this one lies a single base away; base qualities are absent. The data stem from a study of shared clonotypes between healthy human individuals (dated by TCRdb to about 2020). With respect to the entire study: A few men and a couple of women, aged 18 to 49 years, made up the cohort. To estimate repertoire size and how much clonotypes are shared between individuals, the study performed deep sequencing of blood TCR repertoires from a handful of healthy adults. For each donor, three plates each were used for CD4 naive and CD4 memory, two plates were used for CD8 naive, and one plate was used for CD8 memory. Different laboratories and diverse techniques were used to prepare libraries and sequence TCR repertoires, to increase sequencing depth and limit assay-specific biases. Between about 0.94 and 10 billion PBMCs per donor were obtained by leukapheresis. General findings and caveats noted by the study authors: Pairwise subsampling indicated that sequencing depth was expected to affect the degree of clonotype sharing among donors. Sharing across a few donors was observed for approximately 5% of naive CD4, over 3% of naive CD8, roughly 2.4% of memory CD4, and roughly 0.4% of memory CD8 clonotypes. Incomplete sequencing was indicated by rarefaction of sorted-subset datasets, despite the large sequencing depth. Sampling was restricted to blood, and TCR repertoires in tissues likely differ from the TCR repertoires found in blood. Because the study included only a small number of donors, the genetic and exposure-history diversity represented was limited. Compared with non-shared clonotypes, clonotypes shared by all four sorted-subset donors had higher generation probabilities. Estimated clonotype richness was generally larger for naive than for memory subsets.

The donors were healthy, HIV-negative adults with no recently reported acute infections or vaccinations. Every donor was a Caucasian adult living in Nashville, Tennessee, USA. CD4+ T cells were enriched by magnetic negative selection, after which naive cells were positively selected on CD45RA and the negative fraction was taken as the memory subset. Blood was collected by leukapheresis, and PBMCs were isolated by Ficoll-Histopaque density gradient centrifugation and then cryopreserved in liquid nitrogen vapor phase. Analytical flow cytometry was used to check the purity and quantity of each magnetically sorted T cell population. Genomic DNA was isolated from every sorted fraction and measured by UV absorbance on a Nanodrop 2000c. Using the deep immunoSEQ assay, TCR CDR3 regions were amplified from genomic DNA by multiplex PCR. For each cell subset, the extracted genomic DNA was distributed evenly across all wells of several immunoSEQ 96-well plates, and each plate served as one replicate. Each replicate PCR for sorted subsets received approximately 200 ng genomic DNA, equal to roughly 30,000 T cell genomes. Purified libraries were quantified with a Qubit 3.0 fluorometer, sized on a Bioanalyzer 2100, and re-quantified with the KAPA Library Quantification kit. A separate single-read 150-cycle Illumina NextSeq 550 flow cell was used to sequence each immunoSEQ 96-well plate. Under the source paper's analysis protocol: Because only junctional sequences without quality scores were contained in the immunoSEQ output, filtering matching that applied to full-length reads could not be performed. To assign V/J genes and CDR3, sequences were annotated against IMGT germline references using PyIR, a Python wrapper for IgBLAST v1.9. Reads with weak V/J assignments (E-value above 1e-6), missing CDR3, stop codons, out-of-frame junctions, or ambiguous translated residues were removed. V3J clonotypes were defined as sequences sharing an identical inferred V gene, J gene, and CDR3 amino acid sequence. Percentage overlap between repertoires was calculated by dividing the number of shared unique clonotypes by the size of the smaller repertoire. Three approaches were used to assess repertoire richness: RTK rarefaction, the Chao1 estimator, and Recon v2.1 estimates of unobserved clonotypes. OLGA was used to compute generation probabilities for all TCRbeta clonotypes that the gDNA method yielded from several donors. What TCRdb holds here is the immuneACCESS table cut down to in-frame rearrangements. Part of the clones is not present; checked against another copy, under half of the missing clones reflect an unresolved V gene, and the others are unexplained. The V and J calls and clone size are taken from that table; D and trimming were inferred from the DNA. This sample comprises about 1.5 million clones, around 98% of them detected only once. Approximately 0.44% of the sample lies in the top ten.

Sequenced material: naive CD4+ T cells sorted from blood. The cell subset or site label, as the study defines it: CD45RA+ positively selected. The sequence derives from a man younger than 45 in good health.

The CDR3 reads as follows: CAISETKGYYGYTF. The nucleotide sequence is given as TGTGCCATCAGTGAAACAAAGGGGTACTATGGCTACACCTTC. The sequence joins TRBV10-3 to TRBJ1-2; TRBD1 is perhaps the D gene, given 5 matching bases. V loses 3 bases of germline sequence and J loses 3 bases, and the interval between the two ends is 11 bases. From a lookup of the germline V gene, CDR1 and CDR2 are ENHRY and SYGVKD. The CDR3 covers 14 residues, taking in both the cysteine and the phenylalanine. Only the CDR3 portion is preserved as DNA: 42 bases, with reading frame beginning at the first base.